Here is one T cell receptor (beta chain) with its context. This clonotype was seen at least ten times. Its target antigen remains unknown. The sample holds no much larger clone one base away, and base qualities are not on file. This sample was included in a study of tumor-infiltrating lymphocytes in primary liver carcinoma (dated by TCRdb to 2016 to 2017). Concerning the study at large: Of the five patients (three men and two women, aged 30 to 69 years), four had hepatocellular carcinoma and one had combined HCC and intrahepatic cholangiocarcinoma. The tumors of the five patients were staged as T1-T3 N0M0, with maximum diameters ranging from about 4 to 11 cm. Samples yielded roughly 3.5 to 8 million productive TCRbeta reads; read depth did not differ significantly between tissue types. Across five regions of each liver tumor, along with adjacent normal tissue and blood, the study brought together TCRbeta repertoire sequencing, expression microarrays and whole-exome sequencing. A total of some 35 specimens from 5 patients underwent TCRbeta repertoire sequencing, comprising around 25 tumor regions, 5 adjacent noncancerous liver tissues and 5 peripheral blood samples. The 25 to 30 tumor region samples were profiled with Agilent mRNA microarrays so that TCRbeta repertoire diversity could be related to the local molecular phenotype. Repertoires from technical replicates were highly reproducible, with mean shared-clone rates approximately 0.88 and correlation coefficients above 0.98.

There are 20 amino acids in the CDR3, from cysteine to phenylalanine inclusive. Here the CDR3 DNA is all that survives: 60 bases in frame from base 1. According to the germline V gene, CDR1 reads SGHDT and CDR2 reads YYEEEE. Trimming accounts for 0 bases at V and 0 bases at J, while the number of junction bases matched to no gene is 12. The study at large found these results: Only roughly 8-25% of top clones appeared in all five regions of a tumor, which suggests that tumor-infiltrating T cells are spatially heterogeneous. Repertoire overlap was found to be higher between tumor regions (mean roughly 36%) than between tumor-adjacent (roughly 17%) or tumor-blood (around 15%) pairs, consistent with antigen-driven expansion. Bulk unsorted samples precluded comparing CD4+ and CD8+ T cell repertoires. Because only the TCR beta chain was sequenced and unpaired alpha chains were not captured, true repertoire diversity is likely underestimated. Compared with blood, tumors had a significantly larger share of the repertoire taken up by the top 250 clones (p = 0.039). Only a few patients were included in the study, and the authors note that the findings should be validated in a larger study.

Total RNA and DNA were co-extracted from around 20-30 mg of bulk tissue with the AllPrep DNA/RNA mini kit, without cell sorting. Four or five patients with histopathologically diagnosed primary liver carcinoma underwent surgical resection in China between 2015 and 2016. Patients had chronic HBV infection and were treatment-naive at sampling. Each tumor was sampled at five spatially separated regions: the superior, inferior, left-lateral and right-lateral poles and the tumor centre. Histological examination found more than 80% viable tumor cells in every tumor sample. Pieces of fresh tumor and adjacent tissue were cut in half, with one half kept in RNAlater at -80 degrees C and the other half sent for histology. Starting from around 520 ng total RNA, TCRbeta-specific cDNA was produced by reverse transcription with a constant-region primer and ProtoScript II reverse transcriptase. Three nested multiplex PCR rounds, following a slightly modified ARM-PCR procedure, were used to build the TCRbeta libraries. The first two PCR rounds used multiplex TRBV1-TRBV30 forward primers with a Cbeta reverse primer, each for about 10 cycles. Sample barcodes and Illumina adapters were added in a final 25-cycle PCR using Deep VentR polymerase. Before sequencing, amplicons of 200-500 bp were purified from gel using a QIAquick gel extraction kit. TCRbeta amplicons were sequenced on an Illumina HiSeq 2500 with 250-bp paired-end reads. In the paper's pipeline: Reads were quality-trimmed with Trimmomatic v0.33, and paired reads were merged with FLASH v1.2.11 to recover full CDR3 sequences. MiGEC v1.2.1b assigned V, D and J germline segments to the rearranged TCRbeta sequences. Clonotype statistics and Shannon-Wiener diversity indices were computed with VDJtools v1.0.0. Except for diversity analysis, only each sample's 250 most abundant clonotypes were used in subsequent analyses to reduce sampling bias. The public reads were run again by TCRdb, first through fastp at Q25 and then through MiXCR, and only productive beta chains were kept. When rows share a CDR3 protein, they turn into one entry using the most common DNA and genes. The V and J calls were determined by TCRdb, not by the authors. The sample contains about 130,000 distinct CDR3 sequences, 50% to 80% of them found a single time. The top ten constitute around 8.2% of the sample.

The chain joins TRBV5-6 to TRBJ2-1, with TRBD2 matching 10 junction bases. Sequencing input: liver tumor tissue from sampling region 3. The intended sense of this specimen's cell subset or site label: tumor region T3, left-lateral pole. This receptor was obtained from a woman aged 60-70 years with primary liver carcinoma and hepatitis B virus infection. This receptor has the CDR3 CASSLALPGLAQRSYNEQFF. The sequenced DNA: TGTGCCAGCAGCTTGGCTCTGCCGGGACTAGCGCAACGCTCCTACAATGAGCAGTTCTTC.